The T cell receptor beta chain described here comes from a study of early T cells in non-severe SARS-CoV-2 infection (dated by TCRdb to about 2021). Looking at the study overall: Because TCR sequencing was done on bulk RNA from unsorted whole blood, the alpha and beta chains could not be paired. Beyond this particular receptor, the publication reports: VDJdb matching was skewed toward anti-spike CD8 responses, so virus-specific expansions were likely underestimated and private and CD4 specificities were missed.

The CDR3 goes from the cysteine to the phenylalanine over 16 residues. CDR3 DNA only is kept here, 48 bases in frame from base 1. A distance of 17 bases separates the germline ends of V and J, which lose 0 bases and 3 bases respectively. Taken from the germline V gene (reference sequence), the CDR1 and CDR2 loops are DFQATT and SNEGSKA. This was a case-control study nested in a cohort of healthcare workers in London, UK, who had nasopharyngeal swab PCR tests and blood samples taken every week. Healthcare workers were recruited between 23 and 31 March 2020, during the week of the UK lockdown, and were followed weekly for up to about 15 weeks. By its share of the sample, this clonotype is medium-sized (0.01 to 0.1%). Its antigen is not yet known. Per-nucleotide qualities are absent, and no much larger clonotype sits a single base away. Preparation of the library involved 5' RACE. Instrument used: NextSeq 500. To correct for sequencing error and PCR bias, the TCR library protocol tagged individual cDNA molecules with unique molecular identifiers. Both TCR alpha and beta chains were sequenced, and tight co-correlation was observed between alpha and beta sequence abundances in each sample. Under the source paper's analysis protocol: V gene, J gene and CDR3 annotation of TCR sequences was performed with Decombinator V4. Expanded TCRs were defined as changing significantly between any two time points under a Poisson model with p below 0.0001. Abundances of TCRs were expressed as counts per million after normalisation to the total number of TCRs sequenced in each sample. TRAV1-2 paired with TRAJ12, TRAJ20 or TRAJ33 defined MAIT TCRs, while TRAV10 paired with TRAJ18 defined iNKT TCRs. A search of VDJdb, accessed on 1 November 2021, was run for TCRs annotated to CMV, EBV and SARS-CoV-2, with TCRs annotated for multiple antigens excluded. Clones were called with MiXCR by TCRdb after fastp trimmed the public reads at Q25, and only in-frame beta chains were retained. Records with the same CDR3 protein are collapsed into one entry carrying the most frequent genes and DNA. TCRdb, not the authors, supplied the V and J calls. This sample holds tens of thousands of distinct CDR3 sequences; less than 8% were observed only once. The top ten clones comprise roughly 8.1% of the sample.

The clonotype was recovered from an adult who was a healthcare worker with PCR-confirmed SARS-CoV-2 infection or an uninfected control (not recorded which). Sequenced: whole blood. In this chain, TRBV20-1 is recombined with TRBJ2-5; the D call is tentative, TRBD1 or TRBD2, as each matches 6 bases. The DNA sequence reads TGCAGTGCTAGAGATCTTAACGGGGGCCAGGAAGAGACCCAGTACTTC. Translation gives CSARDLNGGQEETQYF.